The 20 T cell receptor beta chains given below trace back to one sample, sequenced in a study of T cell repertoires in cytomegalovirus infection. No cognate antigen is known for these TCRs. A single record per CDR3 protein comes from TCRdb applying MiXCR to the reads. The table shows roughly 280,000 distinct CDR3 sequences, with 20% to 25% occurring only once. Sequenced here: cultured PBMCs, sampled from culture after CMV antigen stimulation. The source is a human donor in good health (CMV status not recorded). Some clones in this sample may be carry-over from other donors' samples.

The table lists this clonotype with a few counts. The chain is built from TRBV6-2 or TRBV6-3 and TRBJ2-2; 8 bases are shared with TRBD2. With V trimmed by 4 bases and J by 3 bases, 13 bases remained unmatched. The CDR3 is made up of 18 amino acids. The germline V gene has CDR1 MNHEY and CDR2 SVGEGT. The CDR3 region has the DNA TGTGCCAGCAGTTTCCCCCCGGGCGGGAGGTCGGACACCGGGGAGCTGTTTTTT. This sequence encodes CASSFPPGGRSDTGELFF.

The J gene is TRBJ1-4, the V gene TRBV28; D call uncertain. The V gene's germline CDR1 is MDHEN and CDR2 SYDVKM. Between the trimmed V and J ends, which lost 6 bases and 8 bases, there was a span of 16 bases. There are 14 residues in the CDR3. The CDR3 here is CASSPAVGNEKLFF. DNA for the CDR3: TGTGCCAGCAGCCCTGCGGTGGGCAACGAAAAACTGTTTTTT.

The CDR3 sequence: CASSPGLAGAGEQYV. The CDR3 nucleotides read TGTGCCAGCAGTCCGGGACTAGCGGGAGCGGGCGAGCAGTACGTC. The chain uses TRBV27 and TRBJ2-7; 14 positions agree with TRBD2. The ends lost 5 bases at V and 6 bases at J; junction bases unmatched: 6. Germline assignment: CDR1 MNHEY and CDR2 SMNVEV (reference sequence). There are 15 residues in the CDR3.

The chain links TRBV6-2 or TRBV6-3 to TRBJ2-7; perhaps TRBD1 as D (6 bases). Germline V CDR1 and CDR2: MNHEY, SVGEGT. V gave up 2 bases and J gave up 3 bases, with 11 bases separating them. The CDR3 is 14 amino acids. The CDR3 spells CASSYPGHLYEQYV. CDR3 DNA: TGTGCCAGCAGTTACCCGGGACACCTCTACGAGCAGTACGTC.

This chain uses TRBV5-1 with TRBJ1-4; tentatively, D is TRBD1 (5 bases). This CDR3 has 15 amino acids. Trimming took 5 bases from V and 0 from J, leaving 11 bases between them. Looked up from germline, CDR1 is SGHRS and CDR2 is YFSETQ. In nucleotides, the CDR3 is TGCGCCAGCAGACCACGGGGGGCAACTAATGAAAAACTGTTTTTT. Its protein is CASRPRGATNEKLFF.

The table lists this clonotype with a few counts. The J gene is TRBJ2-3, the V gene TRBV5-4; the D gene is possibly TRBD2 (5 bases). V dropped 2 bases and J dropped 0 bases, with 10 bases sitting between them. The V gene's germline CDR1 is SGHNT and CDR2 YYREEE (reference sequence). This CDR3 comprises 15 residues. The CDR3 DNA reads TGTGCCAGCAGCTTAGCGGATCCTAGCACAGATACGCAGTATTTT. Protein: CASSLADPSTDTQYF.

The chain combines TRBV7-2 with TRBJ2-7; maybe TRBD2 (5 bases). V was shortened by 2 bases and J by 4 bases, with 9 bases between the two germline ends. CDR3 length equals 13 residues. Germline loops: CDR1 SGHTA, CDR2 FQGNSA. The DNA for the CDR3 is TGTGCCAGCAGCTTAACGAGGGCTTACGAGCAGTACGTC. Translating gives CASSLTRAYEQYV.

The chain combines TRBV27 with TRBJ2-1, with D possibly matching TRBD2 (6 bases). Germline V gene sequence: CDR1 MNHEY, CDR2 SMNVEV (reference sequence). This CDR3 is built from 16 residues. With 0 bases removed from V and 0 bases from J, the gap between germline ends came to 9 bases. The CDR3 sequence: CASSLSRTTSYNEQFF. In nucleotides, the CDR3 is TGTGCCAGCAGTTTATCGCGGACTACCTCCTACAATGAGCAGTTCTTC.

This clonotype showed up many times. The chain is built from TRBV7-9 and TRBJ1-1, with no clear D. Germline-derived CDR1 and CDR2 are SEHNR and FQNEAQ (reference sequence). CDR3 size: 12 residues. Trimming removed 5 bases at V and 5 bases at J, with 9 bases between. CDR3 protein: CASSPSGTEAFF. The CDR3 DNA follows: TGTGCCAGCAGCCCATCGGGAACTGAAGCTTTCTTT. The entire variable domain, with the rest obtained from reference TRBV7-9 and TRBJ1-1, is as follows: DTGVSQNPRHKITKRGQNVTFRCDPISEHNRLYWYRQTLGQGPEFLTYFQNEAQLEKSRLLSDRFSAERPKGSFSTLEIQRTEQGDSAMYLCASSPSGTEAFFGQGTRLTVV.

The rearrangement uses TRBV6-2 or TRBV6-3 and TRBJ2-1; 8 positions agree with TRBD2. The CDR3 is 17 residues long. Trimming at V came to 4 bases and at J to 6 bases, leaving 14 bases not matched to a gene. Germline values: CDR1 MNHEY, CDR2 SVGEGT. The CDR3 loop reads CASSFPTSATFSNEQFF. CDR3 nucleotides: TGTGCCAGCAGTTTTCCGACTAGCGCCACATTTTCCAATGAGCAGTTCTTC.

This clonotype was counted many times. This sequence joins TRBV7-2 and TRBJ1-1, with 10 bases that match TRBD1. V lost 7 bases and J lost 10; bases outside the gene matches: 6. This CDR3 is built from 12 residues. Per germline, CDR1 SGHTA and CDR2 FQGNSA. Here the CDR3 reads CASTRDRGAAFF. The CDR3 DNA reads TGTGCCAGCACCCGGGACAGGGGCGCAGCTTTCTTT.

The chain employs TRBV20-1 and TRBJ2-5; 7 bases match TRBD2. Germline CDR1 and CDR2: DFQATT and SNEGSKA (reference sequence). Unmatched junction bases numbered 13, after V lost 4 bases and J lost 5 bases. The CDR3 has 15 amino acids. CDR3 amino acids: CSAKIGTILRETQYF. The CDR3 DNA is TGCAGTGCTAAGATCGGGACTATCCTCCGCGAGACCCAGTACTTC.

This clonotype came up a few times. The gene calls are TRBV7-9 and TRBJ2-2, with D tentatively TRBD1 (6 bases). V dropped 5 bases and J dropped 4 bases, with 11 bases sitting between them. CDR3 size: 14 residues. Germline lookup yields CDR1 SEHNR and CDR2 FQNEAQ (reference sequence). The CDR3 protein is CASSLQGSTGELFF. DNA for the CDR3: TGTGCCAGCAGCCTCCAGGGGTCCACCGGGGAGCTGTTTTTT.

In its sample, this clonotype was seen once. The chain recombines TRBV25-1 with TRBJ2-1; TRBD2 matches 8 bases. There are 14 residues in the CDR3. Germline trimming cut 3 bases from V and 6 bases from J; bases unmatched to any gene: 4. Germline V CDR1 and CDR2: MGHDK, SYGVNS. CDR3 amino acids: CASSDSGTGNEQFF. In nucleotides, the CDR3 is TGTGCCAGCAGTGATAGCGGGACTGGCAATGAGCAGTTCTTC.

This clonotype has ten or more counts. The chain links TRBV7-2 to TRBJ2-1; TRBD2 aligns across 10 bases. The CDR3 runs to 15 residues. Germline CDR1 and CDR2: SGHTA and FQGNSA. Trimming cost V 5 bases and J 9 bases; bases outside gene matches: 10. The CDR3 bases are TGTGCCAGCAGCCGTGAAGCGGGAGGGCTTTTTGAGCAGTTCTTC. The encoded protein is CASSREAGGLFEQFF.

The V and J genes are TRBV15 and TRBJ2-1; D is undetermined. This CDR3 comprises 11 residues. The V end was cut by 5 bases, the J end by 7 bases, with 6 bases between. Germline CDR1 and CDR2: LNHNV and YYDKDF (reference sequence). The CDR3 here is CATSGGNEQFF. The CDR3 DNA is TGTGCCACCAGCGGTGGGAATGAGCAGTTCTTC.

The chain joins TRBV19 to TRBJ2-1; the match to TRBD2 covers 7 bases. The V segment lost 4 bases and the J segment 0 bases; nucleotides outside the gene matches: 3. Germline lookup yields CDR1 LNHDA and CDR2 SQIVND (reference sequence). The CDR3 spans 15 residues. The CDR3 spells CASSKLATSYNEQFF. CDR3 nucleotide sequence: TGTGCCAGTAGTAAACTAGCGACCTCCTACAATGAGCAGTTCTTC.

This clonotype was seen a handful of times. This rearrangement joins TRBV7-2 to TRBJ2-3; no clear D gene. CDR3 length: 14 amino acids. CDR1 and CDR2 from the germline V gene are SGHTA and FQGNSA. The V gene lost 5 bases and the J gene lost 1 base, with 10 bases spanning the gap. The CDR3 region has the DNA TGTGCCAGCAGCCCCTTCTGGGGCACAGATACGCAGTATTTT. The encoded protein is CASSPFWGTDTQYF.

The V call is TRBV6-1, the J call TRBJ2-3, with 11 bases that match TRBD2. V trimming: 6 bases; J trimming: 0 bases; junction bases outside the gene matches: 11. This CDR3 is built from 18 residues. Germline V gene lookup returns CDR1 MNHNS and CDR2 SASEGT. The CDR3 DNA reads TGTGCCAGCAGCCATGGACTAGCGGGCGGATCTAGCACAGATACGCAGTATTTT. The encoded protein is CASSHGLAGGSSTDTQYF.

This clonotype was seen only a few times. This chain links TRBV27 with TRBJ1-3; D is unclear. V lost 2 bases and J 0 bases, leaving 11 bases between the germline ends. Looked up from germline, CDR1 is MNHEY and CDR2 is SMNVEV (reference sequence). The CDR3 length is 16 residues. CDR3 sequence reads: CASSLVAGNSGNTIYF. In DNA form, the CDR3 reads TGTGCCAGCAGTTTAGTCGCGGGCAACTCTGGAAACACCATATATTTT.